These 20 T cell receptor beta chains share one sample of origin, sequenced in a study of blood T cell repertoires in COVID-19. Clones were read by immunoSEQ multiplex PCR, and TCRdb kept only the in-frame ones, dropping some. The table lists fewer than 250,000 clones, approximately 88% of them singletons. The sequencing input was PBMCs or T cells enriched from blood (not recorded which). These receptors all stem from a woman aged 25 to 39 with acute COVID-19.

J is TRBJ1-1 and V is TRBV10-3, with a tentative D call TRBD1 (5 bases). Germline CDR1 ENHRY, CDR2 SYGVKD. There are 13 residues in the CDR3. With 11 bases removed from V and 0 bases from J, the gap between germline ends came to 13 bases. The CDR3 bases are TGTGCCTCCTTGCGGGGGGTGAACACTGAAGCTTTCTTT. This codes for CASLRGVNTEAFF.

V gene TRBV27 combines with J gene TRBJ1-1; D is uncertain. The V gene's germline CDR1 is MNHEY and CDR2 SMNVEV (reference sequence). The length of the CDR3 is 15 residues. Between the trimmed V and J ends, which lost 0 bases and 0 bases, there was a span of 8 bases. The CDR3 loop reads CASSLSLRVNTEAFF. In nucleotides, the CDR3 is TGTGCCAGCAGTTTATCTCTGAGGGTGAACACTGAAGCTTTCTTT.

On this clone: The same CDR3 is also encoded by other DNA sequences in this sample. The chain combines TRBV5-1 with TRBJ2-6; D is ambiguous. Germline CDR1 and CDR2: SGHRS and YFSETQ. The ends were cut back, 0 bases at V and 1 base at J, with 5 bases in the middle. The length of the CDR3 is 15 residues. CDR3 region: CASSLVVSGANVLTF. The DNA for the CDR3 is TGCGCCAGCAGCTTGGTAGTTTCTGGGGCCAACGTCCTGACTTTC.

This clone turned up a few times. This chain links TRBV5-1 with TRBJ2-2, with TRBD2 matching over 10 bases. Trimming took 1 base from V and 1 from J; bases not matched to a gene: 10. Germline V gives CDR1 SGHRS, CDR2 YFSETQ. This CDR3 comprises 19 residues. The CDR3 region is CASSLPTRSSGGNTGELFF. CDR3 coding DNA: TGCGCCAGCAGCTTGCCAACCAGATCTAGCGGGGGGAACACCGGGGAGCTGTTTTTT.

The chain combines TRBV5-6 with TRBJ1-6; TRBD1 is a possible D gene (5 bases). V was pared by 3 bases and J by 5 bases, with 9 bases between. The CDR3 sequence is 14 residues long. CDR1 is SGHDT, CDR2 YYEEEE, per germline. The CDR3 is CASSSTGDNSPLHF. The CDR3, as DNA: TGTGCCAGCAGCTCTACAGGAGATAATTCACCCCTCCACTTT.

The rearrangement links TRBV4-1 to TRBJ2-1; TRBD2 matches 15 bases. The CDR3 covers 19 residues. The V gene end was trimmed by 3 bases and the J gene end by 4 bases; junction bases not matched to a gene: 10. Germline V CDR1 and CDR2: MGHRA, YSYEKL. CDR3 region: CASSHTPGTSGGIYNEQFF. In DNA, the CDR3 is TGCGCCAGCAGCCACACCCCCGGGACTAGCGGGGGGATTTACAATGAGCAGTTCTTC.

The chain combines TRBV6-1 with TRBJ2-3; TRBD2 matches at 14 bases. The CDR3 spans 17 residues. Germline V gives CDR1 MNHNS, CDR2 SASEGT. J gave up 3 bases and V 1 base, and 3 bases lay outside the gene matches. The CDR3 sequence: CASSEVRTSGGTDTQYF. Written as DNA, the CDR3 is TGTGCCAGCAGTGAAGTCCGGACTAGCGGGGGGACAGATACGCAGTATTTT.

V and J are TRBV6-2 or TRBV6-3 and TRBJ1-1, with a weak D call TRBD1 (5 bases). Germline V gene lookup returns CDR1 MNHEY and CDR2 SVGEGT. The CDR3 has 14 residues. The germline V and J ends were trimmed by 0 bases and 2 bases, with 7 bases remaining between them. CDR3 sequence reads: CASSYSGGNTEAFF. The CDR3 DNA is TGTGCCAGCAGTTACTCGGGGGGAAACACTGAAGCTTTCTTT.

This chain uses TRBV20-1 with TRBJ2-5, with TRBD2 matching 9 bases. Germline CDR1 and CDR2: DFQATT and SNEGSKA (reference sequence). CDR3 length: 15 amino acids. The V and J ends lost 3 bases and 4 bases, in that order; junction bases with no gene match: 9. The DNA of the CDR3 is TGCAGTGCTAGTCCCTTAGCGGGGGTTGTAGAGACCCAGTACTTC. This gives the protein CSASPLAGVVETQYF.

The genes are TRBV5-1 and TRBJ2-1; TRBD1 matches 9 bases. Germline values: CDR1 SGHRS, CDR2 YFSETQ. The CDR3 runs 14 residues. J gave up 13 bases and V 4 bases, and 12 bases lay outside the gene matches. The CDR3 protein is CASSKDRGQNTQFF. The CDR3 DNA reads TGCGCCAGCAGCAAGGACAGGGGACAAAATACCCAGTTCTTC.

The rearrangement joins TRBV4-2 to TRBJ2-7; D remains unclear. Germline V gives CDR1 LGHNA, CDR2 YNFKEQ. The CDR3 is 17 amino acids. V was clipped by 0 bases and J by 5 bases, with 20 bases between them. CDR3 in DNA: TGTGCCAGCAGCCAAGAGATTCTGGGCAGCTCGTTGGACGAGCAGTACTTC. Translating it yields CASSQEILGSSLDEQYF.

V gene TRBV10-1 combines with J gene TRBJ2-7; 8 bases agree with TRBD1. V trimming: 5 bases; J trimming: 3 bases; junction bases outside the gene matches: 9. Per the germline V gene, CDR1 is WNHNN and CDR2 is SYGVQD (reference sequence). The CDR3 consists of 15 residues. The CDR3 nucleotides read TGCGCCAGCAGTCCGGGACAGGCAATCGGCTACGAGCAGTACTTC. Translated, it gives CASSPGQAIGYEQYF.

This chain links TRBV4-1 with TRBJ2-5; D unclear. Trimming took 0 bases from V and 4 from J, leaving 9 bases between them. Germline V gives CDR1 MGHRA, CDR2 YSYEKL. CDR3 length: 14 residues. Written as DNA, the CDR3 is TGCGCCAGCAGCCAAGATGGAGCGTTAGAGACCCAGTACTTC. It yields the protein CASSQDGALETQYF.

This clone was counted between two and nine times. The CDR3 sequence is CASSPPGRGGNSPLHF. The DNA of the CDR3 is TGTGCCAGCTCACCCCCCGGGAGGGGGGGTAATTCACCCCTCCACTTT. This rearrangement joins TRBV18 to TRBJ1-6, with TRBD1 as a possible D gene (6 bases). With 3 bases removed from V and 6 bases from J, the gap between germline ends came to 15 bases. The V gene's germline CDR1 is KGHSH and CDR2 LQKENI. This CDR3 has 16 residues.

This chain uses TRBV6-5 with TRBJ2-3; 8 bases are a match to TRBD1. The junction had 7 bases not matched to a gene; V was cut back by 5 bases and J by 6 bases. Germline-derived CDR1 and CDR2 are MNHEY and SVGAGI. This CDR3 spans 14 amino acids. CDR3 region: CASSTYDRGDTQYF. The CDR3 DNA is TGTGCCAGCAGTACATATGACAGGGGCGATACGCAGTATTTT.

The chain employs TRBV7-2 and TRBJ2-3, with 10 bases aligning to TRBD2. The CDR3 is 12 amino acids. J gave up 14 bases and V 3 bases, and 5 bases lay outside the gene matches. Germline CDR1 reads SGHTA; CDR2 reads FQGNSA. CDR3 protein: CASSFGLAVPYF. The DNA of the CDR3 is TGTGCCAGCAGCTTCGGACTAGCGGTTCCGTATTTT.

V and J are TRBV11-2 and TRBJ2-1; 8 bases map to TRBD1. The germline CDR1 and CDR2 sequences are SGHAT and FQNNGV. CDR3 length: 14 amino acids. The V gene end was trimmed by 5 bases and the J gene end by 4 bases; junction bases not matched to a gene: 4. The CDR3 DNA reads TGTGCCAGCAGCGTAAGGACAGGGTACAATGAGCAGTTCTTC. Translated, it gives CASSVRTGYNEQFF. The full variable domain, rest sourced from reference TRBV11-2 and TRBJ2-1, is EAGVAQSPRYKIIEKRQSVAFWCNPISGHATLYWYQQILGQGPKLLIQFQNNGVVDDSQLPKDRFSAERLKGVDSTLKIQPAKLEDSAVYLCASSVRTGYNEQFFGPGTRLTVL.

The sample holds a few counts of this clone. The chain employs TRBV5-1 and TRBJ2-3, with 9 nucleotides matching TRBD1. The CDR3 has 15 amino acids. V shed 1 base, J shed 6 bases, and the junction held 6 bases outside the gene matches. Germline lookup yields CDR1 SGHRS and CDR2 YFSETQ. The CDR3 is CASSLRGQGRDTQYF. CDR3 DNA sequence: TGCGCCAGCAGCTTGAGGGGACAGGGAAGGGATACGCAGTATTTT.

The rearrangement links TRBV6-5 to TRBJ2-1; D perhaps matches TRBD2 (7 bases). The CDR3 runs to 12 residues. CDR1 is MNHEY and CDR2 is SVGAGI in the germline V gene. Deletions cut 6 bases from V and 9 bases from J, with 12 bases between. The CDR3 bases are TGTGCCAGCAGGAGGGGGGGGTCTGAGCAGTTCTTC. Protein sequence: CASRRGGSEQFF.

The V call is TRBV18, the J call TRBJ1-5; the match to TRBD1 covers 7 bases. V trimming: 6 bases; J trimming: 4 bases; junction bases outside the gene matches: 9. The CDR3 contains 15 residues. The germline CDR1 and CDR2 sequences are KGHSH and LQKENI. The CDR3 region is CASSPTGLANQPQHF. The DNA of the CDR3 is TGTGCCAGCTCGCCGACAGGGTTAGCAAATCAGCCCCAGCATTTT.